This is a list of T cell receptor beta chains from one sample in a study of cytomegalovirus exposure and HLA in healthy donors. The protocol was immunoSEQ multiplex PCR, while the TCRdb copy is restricted to in-frame clones and leaves out a portion. This table has just over 150,000 clones, 70% to 90% appearing once. The specimen was PBMCs. The receptors were gathered from a woman younger than 30 in good health and CMV-seronegative. Each CDR3 is given without its conserved first and last residue. Clone size is shown for a subset of rows, as once, few, many or a class of expanded clone.

J,size,V,CDR3
TRBJ2-2,once,TRBV28,ASMGPWRGPPGELF
TRBJ2-1,NA,TRBV19,ASSIGPRMGRYNEQF
TRBJ1-2,NA,TRBV19,ASSIGDRGGRGEGYT
TRBJ1-5,NA,TRBV7-9,SSSPLYQPQH
TRBJ2-7,NA,TRBV7-9,ASSLGSPRGSSYEQY
TRBJ1-6,NA,TRBV4-1,ASSQETFPPPNNSPLH
TRBJ2-7,NA,TRBV4-1,ASSRGPTGNYEQY
TRBJ2-1,NA,TRBV9,ASSASGRAGNEQF
TRBJ1-5,NA,TRBV9,ASSVGGGSQPQH
TRBJ1-2,NA,TRBV27,ASSLQTGGGYA
TRBJ1-2,NA,TRBV5-1,ASSLAGSGNYGYT
TRBJ1-1,NA,TRBV6-4,ASSAHWGQKEEAF
TRBJ1-1,NA,TRBV2,ASSEFLGHDNTEAF
TRBJ2-7,NA,TRBV7-3,ASTTGLAGGPRIYYEQY
TRBJ2-7,NA,TRBV28,ASRTGVNYEQY
TRBJ2-1,NA,TRBV5-1,ASRPELLSYNEQF
TRBJ2-7,NA,TRBV27,ASSLSYEQY
TRBJ1-4,NA,TRBV28,ASSLGTGGPKKLF
TRBJ1-2,NA,TRBV28,ASREQGTGYT
TRBJ2-1,NA,TRBV30,AWVSVSYNEQF
TRBJ2-3,NA,TRBV28,AIGNAGTDTQY
TRBJ1-1,once,TRBV19,ASSGVFTEAF
TRBJ2-1,NA,TRBV7-2,ASSSGDPRSYNEQF
TRBJ2-2,NA,TRBV28,ATLLAGAGGELF
TRBJ2-1,NA,TRBV29-1,SGRKNEQF
TRBJ2-6,few,TRBV28,ASGGYSGANVLT
TRBJ1-2,NA,TRBV6-5,ATKQPGQVGGYT
TRBJ1-1,NA,TRBV27,ASRDGMNTEAF
TRBJ2-1,NA,TRBV28,ASSFRGYEQF
TRBJ2-5,NA,TRBV5-1,ASRGTSGETQY
TRBJ2-1,NA,TRBV6-4,ASSDSTSAGEQF
TRBJ2-7,few,TRBV7-2,ASSLAREIEQY
TRBJ1-2,once,TRBV6-1,ASSESGRSTGYT
TRBJ2-2,NA,TRBV25-1,ASSEAGQANTGELF
TRBJ1-2,NA,TRBV19,ASSPNGGGYT
TRBJ2-3,NA,TRBV2,ASRPDGGTTTDTQY
TRBJ1-2,NA,TRBV10-3,AIRPTGLGYT
TRBJ1-1,NA,TRBV30,AWSVLSEAF
TRBJ2-7,NA,TRBV4-1,ASSPYGLAGGEEQY
TRBJ1-4,NA,TRBV6-1,ASSGRAGVEKLF
TRBJ2-3,NA,TRBV5-1,ASSYSSGGTDTQY
TRBJ2-7,NA,TRBV5-1,ASSTRERGPYEQY
TRBJ2-2,NA,TRBV5-4,ASSLTGNANTGELF
TRBJ2-7,NA,TRBV5-1,ASSSPGLAGLYEQY
TRBJ2-5,NA,TRBV4-2,ASSQGPQETQY
TRBJ2-3,NA,TRBV6-5,ASSLAGVTDTQY
TRBJ1-2,NA,TRBV6-5,ASSLQGLANYGYT